A selection of T cell receptor beta chains follows, all from one sample in a study of T cell changes during pregnancy in multiple sclerosis. The repertoire was sequenced with immunoSEQ multiplex PCR; TCRdb's copy has only in-frame clones and lacks some. Among 55,000 to 75,000 clones listed, about 90% were seen once. The material sequenced was peripheral blood, taken in the third trimester of pregnancy. The receptors shown here come from a female donor in good health, enrolled as a control in a pregnancy study. Each CDR3 is given with its conserved first and last residue.

V gene: TRBV7-6; CDR3 protein: CASSLIGRGPTGELFF
V gene: TRBV25-1; CDR3 protein: CASSVQGRVEKLFF
V gene: TRBV5-1; CDR3 protein: CASSGQGVSTDTQYF
V gene: TRBV28; CDR3 protein: CASSQRTGRAGELFF
V gene: TRBV6-6; CDR3 protein: CASSSPPTGGRNEQYF
V gene: TRBV4-2; CDR3 protein: CASSQVLAGGPDGELFF
V gene: TRBV7-9; CDR3 protein: CASSLKGTGEVRADTQYF
V gene: TRBV7-2; CDR3 protein: CASSTLLGGGSSYEQYF
V gene: TRBV30; CDR3 protein: CAWTQGTTANYGYTF
V gene: TRBV19; CDR3 protein: CASRDKGIVGNQPQHF